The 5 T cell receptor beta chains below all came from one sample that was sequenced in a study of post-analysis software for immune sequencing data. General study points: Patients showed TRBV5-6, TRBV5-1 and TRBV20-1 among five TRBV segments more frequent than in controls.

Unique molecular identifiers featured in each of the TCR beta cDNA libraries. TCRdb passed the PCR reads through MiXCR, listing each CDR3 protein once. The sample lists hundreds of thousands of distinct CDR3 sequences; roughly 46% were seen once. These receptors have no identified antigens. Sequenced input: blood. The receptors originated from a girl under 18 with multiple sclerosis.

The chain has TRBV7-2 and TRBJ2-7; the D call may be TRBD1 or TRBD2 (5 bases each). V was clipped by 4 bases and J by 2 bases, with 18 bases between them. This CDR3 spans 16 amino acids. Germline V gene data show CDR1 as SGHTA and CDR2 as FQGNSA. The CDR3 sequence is CASSSQGGGEPYEQYF. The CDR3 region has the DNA TGTGCCAGCAGCTCTCAGGGTGGGGGAGAGCCCTACGAGCAGTACTTC.

For the CDR3, the DNA is TGCAGCGTTGGAAGGAGGGGGGACCCCTACGAGCAGTACTTC. This gives the protein CSVGRRGDPYEQYF. The V gene is TRBV29-1, the J gene TRBJ2-7; D may correspond to TRBD1 or TRBD2 (6 bases each). The germline V gene encodes CDR1 SQVTM and CDR2 ANQGSEA. Trimming removed 4 bases at V and 2 bases at J, with 15 bases between. The CDR3 loop spans 14 amino acids.

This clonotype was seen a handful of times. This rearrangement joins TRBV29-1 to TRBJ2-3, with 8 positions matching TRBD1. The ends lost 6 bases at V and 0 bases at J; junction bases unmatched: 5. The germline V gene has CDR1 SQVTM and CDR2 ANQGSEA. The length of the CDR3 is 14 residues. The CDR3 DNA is TGCAGCGTCCCGGGACAGGCAAGCACAGATACGCAGTATTTT. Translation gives CSVPGQASTDTQYF.

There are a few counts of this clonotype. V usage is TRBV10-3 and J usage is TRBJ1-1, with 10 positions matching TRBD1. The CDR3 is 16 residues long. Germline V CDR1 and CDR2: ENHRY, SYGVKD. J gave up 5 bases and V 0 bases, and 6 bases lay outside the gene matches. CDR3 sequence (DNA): TGTGCCATCAGTGAGTCGACCGGGACAGGGGAGACTGAAGCTTTCTTT. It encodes CAISESTGTGETEAFF.

CDR3 region: CASSEPTGQKNIQYF. Here the CDR3 DNA reads TGTGCCAGCAGTGAACCGACTGGGCAAAAAAACATTCAGTACTTC. The chain employs TRBV6-5 and TRBJ2-4, with D hard to call. The CDR3 runs 15 residues. Between the trimmed V and J ends, which lost 5 bases and 4 bases, there was a span of 15 bases. The germline gives CDR1 MNHEY, CDR2 SVGAGI.